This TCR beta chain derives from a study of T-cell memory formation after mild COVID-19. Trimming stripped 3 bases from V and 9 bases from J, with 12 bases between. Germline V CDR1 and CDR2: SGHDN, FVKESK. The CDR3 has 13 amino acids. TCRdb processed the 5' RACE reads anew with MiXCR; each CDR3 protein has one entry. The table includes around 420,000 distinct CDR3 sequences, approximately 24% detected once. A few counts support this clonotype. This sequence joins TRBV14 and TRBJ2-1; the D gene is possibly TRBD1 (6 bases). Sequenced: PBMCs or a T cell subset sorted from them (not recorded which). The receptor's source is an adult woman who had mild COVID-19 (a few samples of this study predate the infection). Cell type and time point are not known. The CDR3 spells CASSQRGGFEQFF. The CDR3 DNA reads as TGTGCCAGCAGCCAGAGAGGGGGTTTTGAGCAGTTCTTC.